This TCR beta chain was obtained from a study of blood T cell repertoires in COVID-19. Study background: PBMCs, B-cell-depleted T cells, or T cells provided the cDNA or gDNA that made up the material.

Per the original methods: Nucleated cell counts were estimated from reference gene primer amplification. This table comes from immunoSEQ multiplex PCR, and its TCRdb copy is limited to in-frame clones, with some not included. V, J and clone size were drawn from that table, and D and trimming were deduced from the DNA. This sample has 150,000 to 200,000 clones, with over 80% found just once. V was clipped by 3 bases and J by 1 base, with 6 bases between them. The CDR3 consists of 13 residues. CDR1 LNHDA and CDR2 SQIVND come from the germline V gene (reference sequence). This receptor was identified in a woman older than 75 with active or convalescent COVID-19. The sample taken for sequencing was peripheral blood. The chain is built from TRBV19 and TRBJ1-1; D is undetermined. In DNA form, the CDR3 reads TGTGCCAGTAGTATGGCCAGGAACACTGAAGCTTTCTTT. Translating it yields CASSMARNTEAFF. The full variable domain, with the rest looked up from reference TRBV19 and TRBJ1-1, is DGGITQSPKYLFRKEGQNVTLSCEQNLNHDAMYWYRQDPGQGLRLIYYSQIVNDFQKGDIAEGYSVSREKKESFPLTVTSAQKNPTAFYLCASSMARNTEAFFGQGTRLTVV.